These T cell receptor beta chains were read from a single sample in a study of OX40 agonist ivuxolimab in advanced cancers. Clones were sequenced by immunoSEQ multiplex PCR, and TCRdb holds only the in-frame ones, with some missing. Of approximately 92,000 clones listed, roughly 95% are singletons. The sample in question was CD4+ or CD8+ T cells sorted from blood, obtained in a trial of the OX40 agonist ivuxolimab. These receptors all come from an adult with an advanced solid tumor such as melanoma, head and neck, liver or kidney cancer. CDR3s include the opening cysteine and the closing phenylalanine or tryptophan. Each record gives: D gene, J gene, V gene, clone size, CDR3 DNA, CDR3 protein. A D gene is named only where the DNA matches it firmly. Clone size appears in some rows only: once, few, many, or a class for an expanded clone.

NA	TRBJ2-3	TRBV6-4	NA	TGTGCCAGCAGTGAGGGCGGGGCCTCCGCAGATACGCAGTATTTT	CASSEGGASADTQYF
NA	TRBJ1-1	TRBV5-1	NA	TGCGCCAGCAGCTTGGGTGGGCACACTGAAGCTTTCTTT	CASSLGGHTEAFF
NA	TRBJ2-2	TRBV27	once	TGTGCCAGCTCTAAGGCTAGCACCGGGGAGCTGTTTTTT	CASSKASTGELFF
NA	TRBJ2-3	TRBV7-9	NA	TGTGCCAGCAGCTTCCCGAACACAGATACGCAGTATTTT	CASSFPNTDTQYF
NA	TRBJ2-7	TRBV7-9	NA	TGTGCCAGCAACGGCGGGAACTCCTACGAGCAGTACTTC	CASNGGNSYEQYF
NA	TRBJ2-7	TRBV7-2	NA	TGTGCCAGCAGCTCCGGAGGGGGCTTGTCCTACGAGCAGTACTTC	CASSSGGGLSYEQYF
NA	TRBJ2-7	TRBV5-4	NA	TGTGCCACCTCCGGGACCGCCAACGAGCAGTACTTC	CATSGTANEQYF
NA	TRBJ2-5	TRBV6-5	NA	TGTGCCAGCAGTTTGGGGGAGACCCAGTACTTC	CASSLGETQYF
TRBD1	TRBJ2-3	TRBV29-1	NA	TGCAGCGCCTTACAGGGGGCCGTGGATACGCAGTATTTT	CSALQGAVDTQYF
NA	TRBJ2-4	TRBV28	NA	TGTGCCAGCAGTTTCGTTCCCTCGCGGATACCTCTGGCCAAAAACATTCAGTACTTC	CASSFVPSRIPLAKNIQYF
TRBD2	TRBJ2-3	TRBV7-3	NA	TGTGCCAGCAGCTTAACTTTAGCGGGGGGTCCTCGTGGTACGCAGTATTTT	CASSLTLAGGPRGTQYF
NA	TRBJ2-7	TRBV19	NA	TGTGCCAGTAGTATGGGGGGCGTCTACGAGCAGTACTTC	CASSMGGVYEQYF